This TCR beta chain was identified in a study of long-term antiretroviral therapy in people with HIV. This was the immunoSEQ v3.0 assay at survey level. Assay used: immunoSEQ multiplex PCR; TCRdb lists only in-frame clones, some missing. The repertoire consists of some 16,000 clones, with 77% occurring once and the leading ten covering roughly 23%. V gave up 0 bases and J gave up 5 bases, with 13 bases separating them. The CDR3 loop spans 15 amino acids. The V gene's germline CDR1 is LGHNA and CDR2 YNFKEQ. Study-wide points: Clones with expansion before ART led the repertoire at all time points.

As for this clone: Its matching antigen is unknown. Within the sample, other DNA sequences also encode this same CDR3.

The sequencing used unsorted PBMCs, collected 2.1 years after starting antiretroviral therapy. The sequence came from a man aged 35 to 55 with HIV. The J gene is TRBJ1-2, the V gene TRBV4-2; unclear D gene. This CDR3 reads CASSQDRGGFYGYTF. CDR3 DNA sequence: TGTGCCAGCAGCCAAGATCGGGGTGGATTTTATGGCTACACCTTC.